The entry below gives a single T cell receptor beta chain sequence along with its context. The data belong to a study of blood T cell repertoires in COVID-19. The data were produced by immunoSEQ multiplex PCR, yet TCRdb's version contains in-frame clones alone and is incomplete. Of 120,000 or so clones listed, 65% to 85% are singletons. The TCR sequence derives from a man aged 65 to 79 with acute or convalescent COVID-19. Source material: peripheral blood.

This CDR3 reads CASRTRGNTEAFF. The CDR3 DNA reads TGTGCCAGCAGAACGCGAGGGAACACTGAAGCTTTCTTT. The J gene is TRBJ1-1, the V gene TRBV6-5; D remains ambiguous. The CDR3 is made up of 13 amino acids. CDR1 MNHEY and CDR2 SVGAGI come from the germline V gene. V lost 6 bases and J 1 base, leaving 9 bases between the germline ends.